Shown below are 2 T cell receptor beta chains from a single sample sequenced in a study of blood T cell repertoires in COVID-19 (dated by TCRdb to 2018 to 2021). Receptor amplification or capture employed the immunoSEQ multiplex PCR assay. In TCRdb, the immuneACCESS table is reduced to in-frame sequences with V and J assigned. These tables do not hold every clone; where another copy was compared, an unresolved V gene accounts for under half, and the others remain unexplained. Within this sample are over 200,000 clones, with around 89% of them counted one time only. The ten most abundant clones make up approximately 2.3% of the sample. The sample comprised PBMCs or T cells enriched from blood (not recorded which). These receptor sequences come from a woman aged 40 to 49 with acute COVID-19.

The chain couples TRBV2 to TRBJ1-4, with D possibly TRBD1 on 6 matching bases. Germline loops: CDR1 SNHLY, CDR2 FYNNEI. This CDR3 comprises 14 residues. Trimming removed 5 bases from V and 4 bases from J, with 11 bases in between. As DNA, the CDR3 is TGTGCCAGCAGTTACGACAGGCTTAATGAAAAACTGTTTTTT. It yields the protein CASSYDRLNEKLFF.

The J gene is TRBJ1-1, the V gene TRBV4-1, with a possible D match to TRBD1 (6 bases). Between the trimmed V and J ends, which lost 2 bases and 2 bases, there was a span of 15 bases. Germline CDR1 MGHRA, CDR2 YSYEKL. The CDR3 runs to 16 residues. In nucleotides, the CDR3 is TGCGCCAGCAGCCAATACAGGGCAGGTGCAAACACTGAAGCTTTCTTT. It codes for CASSQYRAGANTEAFF.